This entry lists 2 T cell receptor beta chains sequenced from one sample in a study of T cells after yellow fever vaccination. TCRdb passed the 5' RACE reads through MiXCR, listing each CDR3 protein once. The sample carries more than 450,000 distinct CDR3 sequences, around a fifth recorded once. Sequenced material: PBMCs, taken 20 to 25 days after the first yellow fever vaccination. Every receptor here comes from a man aged 18 to 29 who received the YFV17D yellow fever vaccine.

This clonotype was detected a few times. The genes are TRBV10-3 and TRBJ2-1; 14 bases fit TRBD2. V dropped 4 bases and J dropped 4; count of bases not matched to a gene: 6. From germline, CDR1 is ENHRY and CDR2 SYGVKD. This CDR3 is 17 amino acids long. The DNA for the CDR3 is TGTGCCATCAGTGGGGGACTAGCGGGGGTCAATTACAATGAGCAGTTCTTC. Translation: CAISGGLAGVNYNEQFF.

This clonotype was observed a handful of times. This chain uses TRBV18 with TRBJ2-7, with D unresolved. The CDR3 is made up of 13 amino acids. In germline, CDR1 is KGHSH, CDR2 LQKENI. Trimming took 6 bases from V and 0 from J, leaving 9 bases between them. CDR3 sequence reads: CASSADSSYEQYV. The DNA of the CDR3 is TGTGCCAGCTCCGCCGATAGCTCCTACGAGCAGTACGTC.